The clone carrying this T cell receptor beta chain came up a few times. The antigen remains undetermined. The sample is drawn from a study of post-analysis software for immune sequencing data. The ends were cut back, 6 bases at V and 4 bases at J, with 7 bases in the middle. This CDR3 comprises 11 residues. The germline gives CDR1 DFQATT, CDR2 SNEGSKA (reference sequence). Each TCR beta cDNA library carried unique molecular identifiers. Roughly 0.5 million cDNA molecules were obtained from approximately 0.91 to 9.4 million T cells. TCRdb processed the PCR reads anew with MiXCR; each CDR3 protein has one entry. The profile shows roughly 870,000 distinct CDR3 sequences, around 53% of them singletons. Study results and caveats: Controls had lower frequencies than patients of 4 or 5 TRBV segments, which included TRBV5-6, TRBV5-1 and TRBV20-1. Samples sharing a preparation batch grouped tightly together when assessed by F measure.

This chain connects TRBV20-1 to TRBJ2-1, with D unresolved. The receptor's source is a girl aged 5-17 years with multiple sclerosis. The sequencing sample was made of blood. CDR3 amino acids: CSAVKYNEQFF. The DNA for the CDR3 is TGCAGTGCGGTAAAATACAATGAGCAGTTCTTC.